One sample yielded the 12 T cell receptor beta chains listed below, sequenced in a study of blood T cell repertoires in COVID-19. Measured with immunoSEQ multiplex PCR; TCRdb has only the in-frame clones, and not every one. The table has some 200,000 clones, 86% seen once. Input material: peripheral blood. The source is a man older than 75 with acute or convalescent COVID-19.

The chain recombines TRBV7-2 with TRBJ2-7, with TRBD2 matching over 11 bases. There are 17 residues in the CDR3. V gave up 5 bases and J gave up 2 bases; unmatched junction bases: 11. Germline lookup yields CDR1 SGHTA and CDR2 FQGNSA. CDR3 protein: CASSGGRSTSGAYEQYF. The CDR3, as DNA: TGTGCCAGCAGCGGGGGGAGGTCGACTAGCGGGGCCTACGAGCAGTACTTC.

In its sample, this clone was seen once. CDR3 sequence: CASSQDRPDPGKLFF. As DNA, the CDR3 is TGTGCCAGCAGCCAAGATCGGCCCGACCCGGGGAAGCTGTTTTTT. This chain uses TRBV14 with TRBJ2-2, with D possibly matching TRBD2 (5 bases). CDR1 SGHDN and CDR2 FVKESK come from the germline V gene. The CDR3 is 15 amino acids. Trimming removed 0 bases at V and 12 bases at J, with 17 bases between.

In this sample, this clone turned up once. V is TRBV19 and J is TRBJ2-1, with TRBD2 identical over 9 bases. V was pared by 5 bases and J by 0 bases, with 8 bases of the junction left unmatched. Germline CDR1 and CDR2: LNHDA and SQIVND (reference sequence). This CDR3 has 17 amino acids. The CDR3 DNA is TGTGCCAGTAGTCGGCGGGAGGGCCAGAGCTCCTACAATGAGCAGTTCTTC. Its protein product is CASSRREGQSSYNEQFF. Filled out from reference TRBV19 and TRBJ2-1, the complete variable domain reads DGGITQSPKYLFRKEGQNVTLSCEQNLNHDAMYWYRQDPGQGLRLIYYSQIVNDFQKGDIAEGYSVSREKKESFPLTVTSAQKNPTAFYLCASSRREGQSSYNEQFFGPGTRLTVL.

This clone was detected once. CDR3 in DNA: TGCGCCAGCCGACCTGGACAGATACAAGAGACCCAGTACTTC. Translating gives CASRPGQIQETQYF. V gene TRBV5-1 combines with J gene TRBJ2-5; D may be TRBD1 (6 bases). V lost 7 bases, J lost 2 bases, and 15 bases lay in between. The CDR3 runs 14 residues. CDR1 and CDR2 (germline): SGHRS, YFSETQ. Variable domain in full (rest from reference TRBV5-1 and TRBJ2-5): KAGVTQTPRYLIKTRGQQVTLSCSPISGHRSVSWYQQTPGQGLQFLFEYFSETQRNKGNFPGRFSGRQFSNSRSEMNVSTLELGDSALYLCASRPGQIQETQYFGPGTRLLVL.

The chain combines TRBV5-1 with TRBJ1-5, with D possibly being TRBD1 (5 bases). CDR3 length: 14 amino acids. V was pared by 5 bases and J by 6 bases, with 15 bases between. Per germline, CDR1 SGHRS and CDR2 YFSETQ. Here the CDR3 DNA reads TGCGCCAGCAGTTCCGGGGGTATGGGTCAGCCCCAGCATTTT. It yields the protein CASSSGGMGQPQHF.

The chain uses TRBV29-1 and TRBJ2-7, with TRBD2 matching 8 bases. The CDR3 consists of 14 residues. V was pared by 4 bases and J by 7 bases, with 12 bases of the junction left unmatched. CDR1 is SQVTM and CDR2 is ANQGSEA in the germline V gene. CDR3 bases: TGCAGCGTTGCCCCTTTGCGGGAGGAAGAGGAGCAGTACTTC. Translation gives CSVAPLREEEEQYF.

The chain recombines TRBV6-5 with TRBJ1-4; D is possibly TRBD1 (6 bases). Germline V gene sequence: CDR1 MNHEY, CDR2 SVGAGI. Trimming removed 5 bases at V and 7 bases at J, with 17 bases between. This CDR3 has 15 residues. The CDR3 is CASSPNRESGEKLFF. The CDR3 bases are TGTGCCAGCAGTCCCAACAGGGAGAGCGGTGAAAAACTGTTTTTT.

Worth noting for this clone: Other nucleotide sequences in the sample specify the same CDR3. CDR3 bases: TGTGCCTGGAGTGTAGGGGGCTCCACAGATACGCAGTATTTT. It is translated as CAWSVGGSTDTQYF. The rearrangement uses TRBV30 and TRBJ2-3; 7 bases match TRBD1. Losses at the gene ends were 0 bases for V and 2 bases for J; bases not matched to a gene: 2. Germline CDR1 reads GTSNPN; CDR2 reads SVGIG (reference sequence). The CDR3 sequence is 14 residues long.

This rearrangement joins TRBV6-5 to TRBJ2-2; 7 positions match TRBD2. This CDR3 spans 15 amino acids. Per the germline V gene, CDR1 is MNHEY and CDR2 is SVGAGI. Losses at the gene ends were 1 base for V and 7 bases for J; bases not matched to a gene: 6. In DNA, the CDR3 is TGTGCCAGCAGTTACTTCGGGGGGTCGGGCGGGGAGCTGTTTTTT. It specifies CASSYFGGSGGELFF.

This chain joins TRBV29-1 and TRBJ1-5, with 7 bases matching TRBD1. CDR1 SQVTM and CDR2 ANQGSEA come from the germline V gene. V lost 4 bases and J lost 0; bases outside the gene matches: 0. The CDR3 loop spans 13 amino acids. The CDR3 spells CSVGQGSNQPQHF. CDR3 bases: TGCAGCGTTGGACAGGGTAGCAATCAGCCCCAGCATTTT.

With respect to this clone: Within the sample, other DNA sequences also encode this same CDR3. The CDR3 here is CAWSVQGNTEAFF. In DNA, the CDR3 is TGTGCCTGGAGTGTCCAGGGAAACACTGAAGCTTTCTTT. The rearrangement uses TRBV30 and TRBJ1-1; a possible D gene is TRBD1 (5 bases). CDR3 length equals 13 residues. V lost 0 bases, J lost 2 bases, and 7 bases lay in between. The germline V gene encodes CDR1 GTSNPN and CDR2 SVGIG (reference sequence).

V gene TRBV2 combines with J gene TRBJ1-5, with 7 bases identical to TRBD1. Germline lookup yields CDR1 SNHLY and CDR2 FYNNEI. V lost 2 bases and J lost 6; bases outside the gene matches: 4. The CDR3 sequence is 14 residues long. This CDR3 reads CASSESRGAQPQHF. In nucleotides, the CDR3 is TGTGCCAGCAGTGAAAGCAGGGGGGCTCAGCCCCAGCATTTT.